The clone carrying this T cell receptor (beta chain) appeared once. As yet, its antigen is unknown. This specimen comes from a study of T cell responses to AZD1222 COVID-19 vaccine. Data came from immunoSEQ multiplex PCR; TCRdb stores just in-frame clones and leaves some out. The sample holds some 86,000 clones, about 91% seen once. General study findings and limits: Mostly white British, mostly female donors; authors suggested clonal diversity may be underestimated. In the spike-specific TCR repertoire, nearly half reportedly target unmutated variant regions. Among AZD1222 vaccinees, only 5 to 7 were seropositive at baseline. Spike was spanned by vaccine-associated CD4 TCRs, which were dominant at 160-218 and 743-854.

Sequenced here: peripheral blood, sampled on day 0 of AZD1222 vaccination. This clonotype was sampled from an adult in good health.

CDR3 residues: CASSGDGGSWGNEQFF. CDR3 nucleotide sequence: TGTGCCAGCAGCGGCGACGGCGGGTCGTGGGGCAATGAGCAGTTCTTC. The rearrangement links TRBV11-2 to TRBJ2-1, with D perhaps TRBD2 (5 bases). CDR3 length: 16 amino acids. Germline V gene sequence: CDR1 SGHAT, CDR2 FQNNGV. The germline V and J ends were trimmed by 5 bases and 6 bases, with 20 bases remaining between them.